These 23 T cell receptor beta chains share one sample of origin, sequenced in a study of spatial heterogeneity in lung cancer. TCRdb itself ran the 5' RACE reads through MiXCR, one entry per CDR3 protein. The sample consists of approximately 70,000 distinct CDR3 sequences, around 9.3% of them appearing once. As for time point: blood at routine non-recurrence follow-up after resection. The specimen comprised PBMCs, sampled at follow-up. These receptors originate from a female donor with early-stage non-small cell lung cancer.

This clonotype was counted at least ten times. The rearrangement joins TRBV28 to TRBJ1-2; D is unresolved. The CDR3 length is 13 residues. Germline V gene lookup returns CDR1 MDHEN and CDR2 SYDVKM. V gave up 7 bases and J gave up 0 bases, with 9 bases separating them. CDR3 nucleotides: TGTGCCAGCAACCCAGGAGCTAACTATGGCTACACCTTC. This codes for CASNPGANYGYTF.

This clonotype appeared many times. This chain connects TRBV11-2 to TRBJ2-1; D remains ambiguous. The germline V gene encodes CDR1 SGHAT and CDR2 FQNNGV. This CDR3 has 11 residues. V lost 7 bases to trimming and J lost 0 bases, with 1 base between them. The DNA for the CDR3 is TGTGCCAGCACCTCCTACAATGAGCAGTTCTTC. This codes for CASTSYNEQFF.

This clonotype was seen a few times. The V gene is TRBV6-1, the J gene TRBJ2-5, with D perhaps TRBD2 (6 bases). Germline V gene lookup returns CDR1 MNHNS and CDR2 SASEGT. This CDR3 has 14 amino acids. V was trimmed by 1 base and J by 6 bases, leaving 12 bases between them. CDR3 region: CASSEGTAGKTQYF. CDR3 coding DNA: TGTGCCAGCAGTGAAGGGACGGCGGGGAAGACCCAGTACTTC.

The sample holds many counts of this clonotype. CDR3 amino acids: CATSLGGELFF. CDR3 in DNA: TGTGCCACCAGTTTAGGCGGGGAGCTGTTTTTT. The genes are TRBV24-1 and TRBJ2-2; D ambiguous. There are 11 residues in the CDR3. The germline V gene encodes CDR1 KGHDR and CDR2 SFDVKD. V lost 6 bases to trimming and J lost 7 bases, with 5 bases between them.

The chain employs TRBV10-3 and TRBJ1-5; no firm D call. The ends were cut back, 7 bases at V and 5 bases at J, with 12 bases in the middle. The germline V gene has CDR1 ENHRY and CDR2 SYGVKD. This CDR3 is built from 13 residues. Written as DNA, the CDR3 is TGTGCCATCACCGGCCGTCGGGATCAGCCCCAGCATTTT. It yields the protein CAITGRRDQPQHF.

This clonotype was counted at least ten times. This rearrangement joins TRBV4-2 to TRBJ2-1; D is perhaps TRBD2 (6 bases). Germline CDR1 LGHNA, CDR2 YNFKEQ. The CDR3 totals 14 residues. Trimming stripped 6 bases from V and 1 base from J, with 10 bases between. CDR3 bases: TGTGCCAGCAGACCCGGGACTTCCTACAATGAGCAGTTCTTC. Amino acid sequence: CASRPGTSYNEQFF.

Ten or more counts support this clonotype. The genes are TRBV7-8 and TRBJ2-7, with 11 positions matching TRBD2. From germline, CDR1 is SGHVS and CDR2 FQNEAQ. CDR3 size: 16 residues. J was trimmed by 5 bases and V by 1 base; bases with no gene match: 7. Written as DNA, the CDR3 is TGTGCCAGCAGCTTAGTGGGGCTAGCGGGAGGTAACGAGCAGTACTTC. Translation: CASSLVGLAGGNEQYF.

This clonotype was seen ten or more times. The chain combines TRBV12-3 or TRBV12-4 with TRBJ1-2; possible D gene TRBD1, 6 bases. V shed 9 bases and J shed 2 bases, with 10 bases lying between them. The CDR3 is 12 amino acids. The CDR3 protein is CASRGVNYGYTF. DNA of the CDR3: TGTGCCAGTAGGGGGGTGAACTATGGCTACACCTTC.

This clonotype was seen ten or more times. This chain uses TRBV5-1 with TRBJ1-2, with D possibly matching TRBD1 (5 bases). The germline gives CDR1 SGHRS, CDR2 YFSETQ. The CDR3 spans 15 residues. The germline V and J ends were trimmed by 0 bases and 2 bases, with 11 bases remaining between them. The CDR3 DNA reads TGCGCCAGCAGCTTGGCCAGGGTCGGGAACTATGGCTACACCTTC. Its protein product is CASSLARVGNYGYTF.

This clonotype has more than one count but fewer than ten. The gene calls are TRBV24-1 and TRBJ1-2, with no clear D. The CDR3 has 13 amino acids. The germline V and J ends were trimmed by 7 bases and 7 bases, with 15 bases remaining between them. The germline V gene encodes CDR1 KGHDR and CDR2 SFDVKD. Written as DNA, the CDR3 is TGTGCCACCAGAGAAAATGAGGCGCGTGGCTACACCTTC. Translating it yields CATRENEARGYTF.

This clonotype was detected ten times or more. V and J are TRBV6-1 and TRBJ2-5; the D gene is possibly TRBD2 (5 bases). This CDR3 is built from 12 residues. Germline V gives CDR1 MNHNS, CDR2 SASEGT. V was trimmed by 1 base and J by 13 bases, leaving 13 bases between them. DNA for the CDR3: TGTGCCAGCAGTGAAGATGAGCCTAGCCTGTACTTC. It codes for CASSEDEPSLYF.

The gene calls are TRBV3-1 and TRBJ2-1, with 13 bases aligning to TRBD2. V lost 3 bases, J lost 9 bases, and 5 bases stayed unmatched. The CDR3 totals 15 residues. CDR1 and CDR2 from the germline V gene are LGHDT and YNNKEL (reference sequence). The CDR3 nucleotides read TGTGCCAGCAGCCACATGACTAGCGGGAGGATTGAGCAGTTCTTC. Residues: CASSHMTSGRIEQFF.

This clonotype was observed a handful of times. The gene calls are TRBV7-9 and TRBJ2-2; 11 nucleotides align to TRBD2. With V trimmed by 4 bases and J by 7 bases, 14 bases remained unmatched. Germline CDR1 reads SEHNR; CDR2 reads FQNEAQ (reference sequence). This CDR3 region has 18 residues. As DNA, the CDR3 is TGTGCCAGCAGCTACCCTAGCGGGAGGTTCCGGATTGGCGGGGAGCTGTTTTTT. This sequence encodes CASSYPSGRFRIGGELFF. Full variable domain (remainder filled in from reference TRBV7-9 and TRBJ2-2): DTGVSQNPRHKITKRGQNVTFRCDPISEHNRLYWYRQTLGQGPEFLTYFQNEAQLEKSRLLSDRFSAERPKGSFSTLEIQRTEQGDSAMYLCASSYPSGRFRIGGELFFGEGSRLTVL.

This clonotype was observed a few times. V and J are TRBV29-1 and TRBJ2-3; D is undetermined. V was cut by 6 bases and J by 5 bases, with 9 bases left in between. Germline CDR1 reads SQVTM; CDR2 reads ANQGSEA. This CDR3 has 11 amino acids. CDR3 in amino acids: CSVYQLDTQYF. The CDR3 DNA reads as TGCAGCGTCTATCAGCTAGATACGCAGTATTTT.

Only a few counts were recorded for this clonotype. The gene calls are TRBV4-1 and TRBJ1-1; D unclear. The germline V gene has CDR1 MGHRA and CDR2 YSYEKL. There are 15 residues in the CDR3. V lost 7 bases to trimming and J lost 2 bases, with 17 bases between them. The CDR3 DNA follows: TGCGCCAGCACCATAACAGAGGGAATTAACACTGAAGCTTTCTTT. Amino acid sequence: CASTITEGINTEAFF.

This clonotype was observed many times. This chain connects TRBV7-3 to TRBJ2-2; D unresolved. This CDR3 is 13 amino acids long. V was cut by 5 bases and J by 4 bases, with 8 bases left in between. Germline loops: CDR1 SGHTA, CDR2 FQGTGA. Here the CDR3 DNA reads TGTGCCAGCAGCGATTATGGCACCGGGGAGCTGTTTTTT. Translating it yields CASSDYGTGELFF.

DNA for the CDR3: TGTGCCAGCAGCTGGGACAGGGGTTCTGAGCAGTTCTTC. Protein product: CASSWDRGSEQFF. The V call is TRBV7-8, the J call TRBJ2-1, with 10 bases lining up with TRBD1. The CDR3 runs to 13 residues. V was pared by 4 bases and J by 9 bases, with 3 bases of the junction left unmatched. CDR1 and CDR2 (germline): SGHVS, FQNEAQ.

This chain connects TRBV2 to TRBJ2-1; D is undetermined. Per germline, CDR1 SNHLY and CDR2 FYNNEI. This CDR3 contains 16 residues. Between the trimmed V and J ends, which lost 0 bases and 8 bases, there was a span of 17 bases. This CDR3 reads CASSEARTRSVDEQFF. CDR3 in DNA: TGTGCCAGCAGTGAAGCGCGAACCCGGAGTGTCGATGAGCAGTTCTTC.

This clonotype showed up many times. The chain uses TRBV28 and TRBJ1-5, with no clear D. V was clipped by 2 bases and J by 0 bases, with 8 bases between them. This CDR3 has 15 residues. Per germline, CDR1 MDHEN and CDR2 SYDVKM. The CDR3 reads CASSLKGYSNQPQHF. The CDR3 nucleotides read TGTGCCAGCAGTTTAAAGGGTTATAGCAATCAGCCCCAGCATTTT.

This clonotype has at least ten counts. The chain is built from TRBV3-1 and TRBJ1-1, with 9 bases matching TRBD1. The CDR3 is made up of 14 amino acids. Trimming cost V 7 bases and J 4 bases; bases outside gene matches: 7. Germline values: CDR1 LGHDT, CDR2 YNNKEL (reference sequence). The CDR3 spells CASKRAQGATEAFF. The CDR3 bases are TGTGCCAGCAAAAGGGCACAGGGGGCCACTGAAGCTTTCTTT.

This clonotype appeared many times. This chain links TRBV7-2 with TRBJ2-3; D gene unclear. Germline CDR1 SGHTA, CDR2 FQGNSA. V lost 1 base and J lost 4, with 9 bases in between. The CDR3 covers 14 residues. Here the CDR3 reads CASSLVQVADTQYF. The DNA of the CDR3 is TGTGCCAGCAGCTTAGTTCAGGTAGCAGATACGCAGTATTTT.

V and J are TRBV5-1 and TRBJ2-2; D is uncertain. The CDR3 spans 13 residues. V was trimmed by 0 bases and J by 8 bases, leaving 8 bases between them. CDR1 and CDR2 from the germline V gene are SGHRS and YFSETQ. CDR3 amino acids: CASSLESAGELFF. CDR3 nucleotides: TGCGCCAGCAGCTTGGAATCAGCGGGGGAGCTGTTTTTT.

The V and J genes are TRBV7-8 and TRBJ2-7, with D perhaps TRBD1 or TRBD2 (5 bases each). The V gene lost 4 bases and the J gene lost 9 bases, with 13 bases spanning the gap. The CDR3 covers 12 residues. Germline V lookup: CDR1 SGHVS, CDR2 FQNEAQ. CDR3 nucleotides: TGTGCCAGCAGCTCCCTCTCTGGGGGGCAGTACTTC. It specifies CASSSLSGGQYF. The full variable domain, rest sourced from reference TRBV7-8 and TRBJ2-7, is GAGVSQSPRYKVAKRGQDVALRCDPISGHVSLFWYQQALGQGPEFLTYFQNEAQLDKSGLPSDRFFAERPEGSVSTLKIQRTQQEDSAVYLCASSSLSGGQYFGPGTRLTVT.